The source of this T cell receptor (beta chain) is a study of OX40 agonist ivuxolimab in advanced cancers. V lost 4 bases to trimming and J lost 2 bases, with 6 bases between them. The CDR3 extends over 12 amino acids. Germline lookup yields CDR1 SGHRS and CDR2 YFSETQ. Sequencing used immunoSEQ multiplex PCR; TCRdb keeps in-frame clones, though not all of them. The sample has about 74,000 clones; 84% are singletons. Excluded were patients having autoimmune disease history or systemic immunosuppression. The chain is built from TRBV5-1 and TRBJ2-5; D is uncertain. The source of this sequence is an adult with an advanced solid tumor such as melanoma, head and neck, liver or kidney cancer. Specimen: CD4+ or CD8+ T cells sorted from blood, collected in a trial of the OX40 agonist ivuxolimab. CDR3 loop: CASSAAQETQYF. The CDR3 nucleotides are TGCGCCAGCAGCGCCGCTCAAGAGACCCAGTACTTC.